One sample yielded the 9 T cell receptor beta chains listed below, sequenced in a study of T cell repertoires in cytomegalovirus infection. Via MiXCR, TCRdb re-called the reads, giving one row per CDR3 protein. The sample has around 740,000 distinct CDR3 sequences; 35% are singletons. The sequenced sample consisted of PBMCs. All receptors derive from a human donor in good health (CMV status not recorded). Some clones in this sample may be carry-over from other donors' samples.

The chain is built from TRBV5-1 and TRBJ2-2, with 11 bases identical to TRBD1. Germline lookup yields CDR1 SGHRS and CDR2 YFSETQ. The ends lost 4 bases at V and 4 bases at J; junction bases unmatched: 6. The CDR3 runs to 16 residues. CDR3 bases: TGCGCCAGCAGCAAAATTGGGACAGGGGGCACCGGGGAGCTGTTTTTT. Translating it yields CASSKIGTGGTGELFF.

This clonotype was found a few times. The rearrangement uses TRBV7-8 and TRBJ1-1; no reliable D call. Germline V CDR1 and CDR2: SGHVS, FQNEAQ. The CDR3 runs to 13 residues. V lost 5 bases to trimming and J lost 4 bases, with 11 bases between them. The CDR3 sequence: CASSRARSTEAFF. CDR3 sequence (DNA): TGTGCCAGCAGCCGGGCCCGGAGCACTGAAGCTTTCTTT.

This rearrangement joins TRBV29-1 to TRBJ1-3, with 7 bases matching TRBD1. The germline CDR1 and CDR2 sequences are SQVTM and ANQGSEA. V lost 4 bases and J lost 4; bases outside the gene matches: 10. The CDR3 length is 15 residues. The CDR3, as DNA: TGCAGCGTTGGAGGGACAGCGCAAGGCGGAAACACCATATATTTT. Translation gives CSVGGTAQGGNTIYF.

The CDR3 loop is CASSYSKRLIAGLSAYEQYF. The CDR3 nucleotides are TGTGCCAGCAGTTACTCGAAAAGGCTGATTGCGGGTTTGTCCGCCTACGAGCAGTACTTC. The J gene is TRBJ2-7, the V gene TRBV6-6, with a possible D match to TRBD2 (5 bases). Trimming shortened V by 0 bases and J by 2 bases, and 26 bases separated the two germline ends. CDR3 size: 20 residues. CDR1 is MNHNY, CDR2 SVGAGI, per germline (reference sequence).

J is TRBJ1-6 and V is TRBV24-1, with a possible D match to TRBD1 (6 bases). Looked up from germline, CDR1 is KGHDR and CDR2 is SFDVKD. Trimming cost V 7 bases and J 9 bases, with 18 bases left between them. There are 15 residues in the CDR3. For the CDR3, the DNA is TGTGCCACCAGGGATCAGCGACAGGCTTTTTCACCCCTCCACTTT. This encodes CATRDQRQAFSPLHF.

This clonotype has just a few counts. This chain connects TRBV6-4 to TRBJ1-2; 10 bases agree with TRBD1. The CDR3 runs 15 residues. Unmatched junction bases numbered 8, after V lost 6 bases and J lost 4 bases. CDR1 is MRHNA, CDR2 SNTAGT, per germline. DNA for the CDR3: TGTGCCAGCAGGACCGGGACAGGGGCGGGCTATGGCTACACCTTC. Translated, it gives CASRTGTGAGYGYTF.

The J gene is TRBJ2-1, the V gene TRBV19, with D possibly matching TRBD2 (5 bases). CDR3 size: 15 residues. V lost 7 bases and J lost 5, with 18 bases in between. Looked up from germline, CDR1 is LNHDA and CDR2 is SQIVND (reference sequence). The CDR3 here is CASIPSGTGNNEQFF. CDR3 nucleotides: TGTGCCAGTATTCCAAGCGGAACGGGGAACAATGAGCAGTTCTTC.

There are a few counts of this clonotype. The chain employs TRBV7-9 and TRBJ1-4; 7 bases map to TRBD1. CDR1 is SEHNR, CDR2 FQNEAQ, per germline (reference sequence). CDR3 length: 14 amino acids. V lost 5 bases, J lost 8 bases, and 8 bases stayed unmatched. The CDR3 region is CASSPQGRGEKLFF. DNA for the CDR3: TGTGCCAGCAGCCCACAGGGGCGAGGAGAAAAACTGTTTTTT.

This clonotype has a handful of counts. The V gene is TRBV7-2, the J gene TRBJ1-4; a weak D match, TRBD1 (5 bases). The CDR3 has 15 amino acids. Germline CDR1 reads SGHTA; CDR2 reads FQGNSA. V lost 2 bases, J lost 4 bases, and 11 bases lay in between. The CDR3 sequence is CASSLRQGFNEKLFF. The CDR3 nucleotides read TGTGCCAGCAGCTTAAGGCAGGGATTTAATGAAAAACTGTTTTTT.